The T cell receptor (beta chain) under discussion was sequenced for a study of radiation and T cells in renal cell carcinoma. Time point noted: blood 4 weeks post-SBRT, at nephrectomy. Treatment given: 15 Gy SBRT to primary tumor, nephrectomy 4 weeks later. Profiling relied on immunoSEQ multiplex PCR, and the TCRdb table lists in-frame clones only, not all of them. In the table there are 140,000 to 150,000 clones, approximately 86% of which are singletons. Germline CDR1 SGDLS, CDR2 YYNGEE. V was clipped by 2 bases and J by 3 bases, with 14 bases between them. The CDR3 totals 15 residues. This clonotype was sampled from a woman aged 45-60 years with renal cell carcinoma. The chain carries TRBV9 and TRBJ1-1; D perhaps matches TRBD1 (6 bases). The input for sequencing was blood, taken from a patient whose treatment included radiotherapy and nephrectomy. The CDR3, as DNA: TGTGCCAGCAGCGTCCGTGGGACACCGGACACTGAAGCTTTCTTT. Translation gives CASSVRGTPDTEAFF.